The 20 T cell receptor beta chains in this list originate from one sample, sequenced in a study of long-term antiretroviral therapy in people with HIV (dated by TCRdb to the early 2020s). Sequencing of the TRB variable region was done with the immunoSEQ hsTCRB v3.0 assay at survey level resolution. Here the immuneACCESS table is served through TCRdb, limited to in-frame sequences with V and J called. Missing clones are a known gap in these copies; in checked studies unresolved V genes cover under half, and the rest lacks a known reason. Present in this sample are 25,000 to 35,000 clones, around four fifths of which were seen just once. Together, the top ten hold about 9.3% of the sample. Source: unsorted PBMCs, taken 1.5 years before starting antiretroviral therapy. The receptors shown here come from a man younger than 35 with HIV.

This clone was seen a single time. The CDR3 is CSVLRGLADNEQFF. CDR3 nucleotide sequence: TGCAGCGTCCTCCGGGGACTAGCGGACAATGAGCAGTTCTTC. This chain links TRBV29-1 with TRBJ2-1; 11 bases are a match to TRBD2. Germline CDR1 SQVTM, CDR2 ANQGSEA. The V gene end was trimmed by 6 bases and the J gene end by 5 bases; junction bases not matched to a gene: 6. This CDR3 is built from 14 residues.

The gene calls are TRBV5-4 and TRBJ2-7; D unclear. Trimming cost V 2 bases and J 0 bases, with 6 bases left between them. Per germline, CDR1 SGHNT and CDR2 YYREEE (reference sequence). The CDR3 extends over 13 amino acids. The CDR3 nucleotides are TGTGCCAGCAGCTTTGCCGCCTCCTACGAGCAGTACTTC. Translation: CASSFAASYEQYF. Based on the CDR3 plus reference TRBV5-4 and TRBJ2-7, the full variable domain is ETGVTQSPTHLIKTRGQQVTLRCSSQSGHNTVSWYQQALGQGPQFIFQYYREEENGRGNFPPRFSGLQFPNYSSELNVNALELDDSALYLCASSFAASYEQYFGPGTRLTVT.

The chain has TRBV6-5 and TRBJ2-1; the D is unclear. Trimming took 2 bases from V and 10 from J, leaving 9 bases between them. This CDR3 spans 12 amino acids. CDR1 is MNHEY and CDR2 is SVGAGI in the germline V gene. This chain's CDR3 is CASSYRAGEQFF. Here the CDR3 DNA reads TGTGCCAGCAGTTACAGGGCTGGGGAGCAGTTCTTC.

The chain couples TRBV27 to TRBJ2-7, with D unresolved. CDR1 and CDR2 (germline): MNHEY, SMNVEV (reference sequence). The CDR3 consists of 15 residues. The V gene lost 5 bases and the J gene lost 3 bases, with 17 bases spanning the gap. The CDR3 here is CASSPFDGSVYEQYF. CDR3 bases: TGTGCCAGCAGTCCCTTCGACGGATCCGTCTACGAGCAGTACTTC.

The V gene is TRBV19, the J gene TRBJ2-3; 12 bases line up with TRBD2. V trimming: 7 bases; J trimming: 1 base; junction bases outside the gene matches: 3. The CDR3 spans 15 residues. Germline-derived CDR1 and CDR2 are LNHDA and SQIVND (reference sequence). The CDR3: CASKRTSGGTDTQYF. In nucleotides, the CDR3 is TGTGCCAGTAAGCGGACTAGCGGGGGCACAGATACGCAGTATTTT.

V and J are TRBV28 and TRBJ1-5, with TRBD1 as a possible D gene (6 bases). Looked up from germline, CDR1 is MDHEN and CDR2 is SYDVKM. The V and J ends lost 2 bases and 1 base respectively, with 12 bases between them. The length of the CDR3 is 16 residues. In DNA, the CDR3 is TGTGCCAGCAGTTTAAGGGGGGGGGCAAGCAATCAGCCCCAGCATTTT. It encodes CASSLRGGASNQPQHF.

The rearrangement joins TRBV27 to TRBJ2-1, with D perhaps TRBD2 (7 bases). Germline V gene data show CDR1 as MNHEY and CDR2 as SMNVEV (reference sequence). The CDR3 consists of 18 residues. V dropped 7 bases and J dropped 1 base, with 23 bases sitting between them. The CDR3 DNA sequence: TGTGCCAGCATTCGCGCGGGGGCGGGCTTTGTTTCCTACAATGAGCAGTTCTTC. Amino acids: CASIRAGAGFVSYNEQFF.

V gene TRBV2 combines with J gene TRBJ1-2, with D unclear. The CDR3 is 13 amino acids. Looked up from germline, CDR1 is SNHLY and CDR2 is FYNNEI. The V end was cut by 5 bases, the J end by 4 bases, with 11 bases between. The CDR3 nucleotides are TGTGCCAGCAGTCCGCCTCTTACCTATGGCTACACCTTC. Protein product: CASSPPLTYGYTF.

This chain connects TRBV4-1 to TRBJ2-3, with D maybe TRBD1 (5 bases). The V end lost 0 bases, the J end lost 2 bases, and 6 bases lay between the germline ends. Germline lookup yields CDR1 MGHRA and CDR2 YSYEKL. CDR3 length equals 14 residues. The CDR3 is CASSQDGATDTQYF. The CDR3 DNA reads as TGCGCCAGCAGCCAAGATGGGGCCACAGATACGCAGTATTTT.

V is TRBV7-9 and J is TRBJ1-1, with 7 bases identical to TRBD1. The germline V gene encodes CDR1 SEHNR and CDR2 FQNEAQ (reference sequence). The V gene end was trimmed by 6 bases and the J gene end by 4 bases; junction bases not matched to a gene: 8. CDR3 size: 14 residues. The CDR3, as DNA: TGTGCCAGCAGGGCCGACAGGGAGGGCACTGAAGCTTTCTTT. Protein sequence: CASRADREGTEAFF.

The chain carries TRBV28 and TRBJ1-6; 8 bases are a match to TRBD1. This CDR3 region has 14 residues. Germline loops: CDR1 MDHEN, CDR2 SYDVKM. J gave up 9 bases and V 4 bases, and 5 bases lay outside the gene matches. For the CDR3, the DNA is TGTGCCAGCAGTTGGACGACAGGGGTTTCACCCCTCCACTTT. This gives the protein CASSWTTGVSPLHF.

The gene calls are TRBV25-1 and TRBJ2-1; D may be TRBD1 (5 bases). The V end lost 7 bases, the J end lost 8 bases, and 18 bases lay between the germline ends. The CDR3 covers 14 residues. From germline, CDR1 is MGHDK and CDR2 SYGVNS. CDR3 residues: CASTIGSWGDEQFF. CDR3 sequence (DNA): TGTGCCAGCACCATAGGGTCATGGGGCGATGAGCAGTTCTTC. Filled out from reference TRBV25-1 and TRBJ2-1, the complete variable domain reads EADIYQTPRYLVIGTGKKITLECSQTMGHDKMYWYQQDPGMELHLIHYSYGVNSTEKGDLSSESTVSRIRTEHFPLTLESARPSHTSQYLCASTIGSWGDEQFFGPGTRLTVL.

The chain recombines TRBV30 with TRBJ1-2; 8 bases agree with TRBD1. Germline loops: CDR1 GTSNPN, CDR2 SVGIG (reference sequence). The CDR3 has 14 residues. The junction had 10 bases not matched to a gene; V was cut back by 3 bases and J by 7 bases. The CDR3 protein is CAWSRKQGVGGYTF. DNA of the CDR3: TGTGCCTGGAGCAGAAAACAGGGGGTTGGTGGCTACACCTTC.

The chain uses TRBV9 and TRBJ2-2; D is ambiguous. Trimming removed 4 bases from V and 0 bases from J, with 1 base in between. This CDR3 is built from 12 residues. Germline CDR1 SGDLS, CDR2 YYNGEE. The CDR3 DNA is TGTGCCAGCAGCTCGAACACCGGGGAGCTGTTTTTT. It is translated as CASSSNTGELFF. The variable domain in full, with the rest retrieved from reference TRBV9 and TRBJ2-2, is DSGVTQTPKHLITATGQRVTLRCSPRSGDLSVYWYQQSLDQGLQFLIQYYNGEERAKGNILERFSAQQFPDLHSELNLSSLELGDSALYFCASSSNTGELFFGEGSRLTVL.

This clone was found a few times. J is TRBJ2-1 and V is TRBV6-6; D not certain. V was pared by 0 bases and J by 10 bases, with 1 base between. Germline V gives CDR1 MNHNY, CDR2 SVGAGI (reference sequence). The CDR3 sequence is 10 residues long. The CDR3 sequence is CASSYSEQFF. For the CDR3, the DNA is TGTGCCAGCAGTTACTCGGAGCAGTTCTTC.

The J gene is TRBJ2-2, the V gene TRBV9; D is possibly TRBD1 (6 bases). Germline V lookup: CDR1 SGDLS, CDR2 YYNGEE. The CDR3 spans 17 residues. The ends were cut back, 3 bases at V and 2 bases at J, with 17 bases in the middle. DNA for the CDR3: TGTGCCAGCAGCGGACGCCCCTGGACAGTTAACACCGGGGAGCTGTTTTTT. This gives the protein CASSGRPWTVNTGELFF. The variable domain in full, completed from reference TRBV9 and TRBJ2-2, reads DSGVTQTPKHLITATGQRVTLRCSPRSGDLSVYWYQQSLDQGLQFLIQYYNGEERAKGNILERFSAQQFPDLHSELNLSSLELGDSALYFCASSGRPWTVNTGELFFGEGSRLTVL.

J is TRBJ2-1 and V is TRBV5-1; TRBD2 agrees at 11 bases. This CDR3 has 15 amino acids. Germline V gene lookup returns CDR1 SGHRS and CDR2 YFSETQ. V trimming: 1 base; J trimming: 6 bases; junction bases outside the gene matches: 3. For the CDR3, the DNA is TGCGCCAGCAGCTTGTTTAGCGGGGGGGCCAATGAGCAGTTCTTC. Protein sequence: CASSLFSGGANEQFF.

This chain connects TRBV2 to TRBJ1-5; D remains ambiguous. CDR3 length: 14 residues. Germline V gene data show CDR1 as SNHLY and CDR2 as FYNNEI. V lost 2 bases and J lost 4, with 9 bases in between. CDR3 in amino acids: CASSETGGNQPQHF. The DNA of the CDR3 is TGTGCCAGCAGTGAAACGGGCGGGAATCAGCCCCAGCATTTT.

The V call is TRBV5-1, the J call TRBJ1-4; D not resolved. Germline loops: CDR1 SGHRS, CDR2 YFSETQ. This CDR3 comprises 17 residues. V was shortened by 0 bases and J by 0 bases, with 12 bases between the two germline ends. CDR3: CASSLEPGYATNEKLFF. In DNA, the CDR3 is TGCGCCAGCAGCTTGGAGCCAGGATACGCAACTAATGAAAAACTGTTTTTT.

V is TRBV7-3 and J is TRBJ2-3; TRBD1 aligns across 9 bases. The CDR3 extends over 14 amino acids. Germline-derived CDR1 and CDR2 are SGHTA and FQGTGA. V lost 10 bases to trimming and J lost 6 bases; unmatched junction nucleotides: 11. The CDR3, as DNA: TGTGCCACCAGGGGGACAGGGCCCCGGGATACGCAGTATTTT. Translated: CATRGTGPRDTQYF.